These T cell receptor beta chains were read from a single sample in a study of T cell responses to AZD1222 COVID-19 vaccine. The assay was immunoSEQ multiplex PCR, and TCRdb's table has in-frame clones only and misses some. The sample consists of 160,000 or so clones, about nine tenths of them appearing once. Here the sequenced sample was peripheral blood, taken on day 0 of AZD1222 vaccination. Source of these receptors: an adult in good health. Both conserved end residues are part of each CDR3. Fields, in order: CDR3 length, clone size, D gene, J gene, V gene, CDR3 DNA, CDR3 protein. A D gene is named only where the DNA matches it firmly. Size is stated for part of the rows, as once, few or many counts, or as a class when the clone is expanded.

>14|NA|NA|TRBJ1-2|TRBV7-2
TGTGCCAGCAGACTGTCAGGGTTGAACTATGGCTACACCTTC
CASRLSGLNYGYTF
>14|few|NA|TRBJ2-3|TRBV7-9
TGTGCCAGCAGCTGGAGTGGGAGTCCAGATACGCAGTATTTT
CASSWSGSPDTQYF
>15|NA|NA|TRBJ1-1|TRBV27
TGTGCCAGCAGTTTCGTCAGGGCGAGGAACACTGAAGCTTTCTTT
CASSFVRARNTEAFF
>13|NA|NA|TRBJ1-2|TRBV10-3
TGTGCCATCAGTGCTGGCTCTAACTATGGCTACACCTTC
CAISAGSNYGYTF
>18|NA|TRBD2|TRBJ2-1|TRBV27
TGTGCCAGCAGTTTATTACGGGGACTAGCGGGAGTACGCAATGAGCAGTTCTTC
CASSLLRGLAGVRNEQFF
>15|NA|TRBD1|TRBJ1-6|TRBV7-2
TGTGCCAGCAGCGTAGGGACAGGATCACAATCACCCCTCCACTTT
CASSVGTGSQSPLHF
>15|NA|TRBD1|TRBJ2-4|TRBV28
TGTGCCAGCCAACGGGACAGGGAGATCAGTAACATTCAGTACTTC
CASQRDREISNIQYF
>17|NA|TRBD1|TRBJ1-4|TRBV6-6
TGTGCCAGCAGTCCCCAAGGGGGGTGGGACAGGGTTTTAAAACTGTTTTTT
CASSPQGGWDRVLKLFF
>15|NA|TRBD1|TRBJ1-1|TRBV19
TGTGCCAGTAGTACGGGACAGCTGATGAACACTGAAGCTTTCTTT
CASSTGQLMNTEAFF
>14|NA|NA|TRBJ2-7|TRBV7-9
TGTGCCAGCAGCTTAGGGGACTCCACCTACGAGCAGTACTTC
CASSLGDSTYEQYF
>15|NA|TRBD1|TRBJ1-2|TRBV19
TGTGCCAGTAGTATCTCCGGCGAGGGGGCCTATGGCTACACCTTC
CASSISGEGAYGYTF
>16|NA|NA|TRBJ1-1|TRBV4-2
TGTGCCAGCAGCCAAGATTTCAGATCGATGAACACTGAAGCTTTCTTT
CASSQDFRSMNTEAFF
>11|once|NA|TRBJ2-1|TRBV6-5
TGTGCCAGCGCGACATATAATGAGCAGTTCTTC
CASATYNEQFF
>15|NA|NA|TRBJ1-2|TRBV7-8
TGTGCCAGCAGCTTTCAGCTTACGGCAGACTATGGCTACACCTTC
CASSFQLTADYGYTF
>16|few|TRBD1|TRBJ2-6|TRBV30
TGTGCCTGGAGTCGACAGGGGGTTACTGGGGCCAACGTCCTGACTTTC
CAWSRQGVTGANVLTF
>15|NA|NA|TRBJ1-5|TRBV28
TGTGCCAGCAGTTTAGTGGCGGGGGGCAATCAGCCCCAGCATTTT
CASSLVAGGNQPQHF
>18|NA|NA|TRBJ1-2|TRBV30
TGTGCCTGGAGTGTGTTAGACGGAAGAAGGGGCTCTAACTATGGCTACACCTTC
CAWSVLDGRRGSNYGYTF
>14|NA|TRBD1|TRBJ2-7|TRBV27
TGTGCCAGCGGAACCTTGGGACAGTCCTACGAGCAGTACTTC
CASGTLGQSYEQYF
>15|NA|NA|TRBJ2-5|TRBV5-6
TGTGCCAGCTCCCTCAGGGGACATTACCAAGAGACCCAGTACTTC
CASSLRGHYQETQYF
>15|NA|TRBD1|TRBJ1-2|TRBV28
TGTGCCAGCAAATTCCGGGACAGGGGAAAGAATGGCTACACCTTC
CASKFRDRGKNGYTF
>16|few|TRBD1|TRBJ1-5|TRBV28
TGTGCCAGCAGTTGGGTCAGGGGGGGTGTTAATCAGCCCCAGCATTTT
CASSWVRGGVNQPQHF
>15|NA|TRBD2|TRBJ2-2|TRBV5-1
TGCGCCAGCACGGGACTAGCGGGAGCTGACGGGGAGCTGTTTTTT
CASTGLAGADGELFF
>15|NA|TRBD2|TRBJ2-7|TRBV27
TGTGCCAGCAGACGGCTAGCGGGAGTATTTGACGAGCAGTACTTC
CASRRLAGVFDEQYF
>11|once|NA|TRBJ2-7|TRBV20-1
TGCAGTGCTAGGGAGCTCTACGAGCAGTACTTC
CSARELYEQYF
>15|NA|TRBD1|TRBJ1-1|TRBV7-2
TGTGCCAGCAGCTTGGCAGGGGGTGGTGGCACTGAAGCTTTCTTT
CASSLAGGGGTEAFF
>15|few|TRBD1|TRBJ2-7|TRBV27
TGTGCCAGCAGTTCCGGGACAGGGGGTTGGTACGAGCAGTACTTC
CASSSGTGGWYEQYF
>13|once|NA|TRBJ2-3|TRBV6-5
TGTGCCAGCAGTTACGCAATAGGGGGTACGCAGTATTTT
CASSYAIGGTQYF
>14|NA|NA|TRBJ2-7|TRBV2
TGTGCCAGCACTCCAGTGGCAGTATCCTACGAGCAGTACTTC
CASTPVAVSYEQYF
>12|NA|NA|TRBJ1-2|TRBV6-1
TGTGCCAGCACCGGCGCTAACTATGGCTACACCTTC
CASTGANYGYTF
>17|NA|TRBD1|TRBJ1-5|TRBV15
TGTGCCACCAGCAGAGCCGGGCTTAGGACAGGGGTCGGGGCCCAGCATTTT
CATSRAGLRTGVGAQHF
>11|NA|NA|TRBJ1-2|TRBV10-3
TGTGCCACTAGACAGGACTATGGCTACACCTTC
CATRQDYGYTF
>13|NA|NA|TRBJ2-5|TRBV19
TGTGCCAGTAGCAGGACGAGCCAAGAGACCCAGTACTTC
CASSRTSQETQYF
>15|NA|TRBD1|TRBJ2-1|TRBV6-4
TGTGCCAGCAGTGACTCGCCGGACAGGGGGAGTGAGCAGTTCTTC
CASSDSPDRGSEQFF
>13|NA|NA|TRBJ1-1|TRBV19
TGTGCCAGTAGCATCGTACGGAACACTGAAGCTTTCTTT
CASSIVRNTEAFF
>12|once|NA|TRBJ2-2|TRBV29-1
TGCAGCATATATGGTCACACCGGGGAGCTGTTTTTT
CSIYGHTGELFF